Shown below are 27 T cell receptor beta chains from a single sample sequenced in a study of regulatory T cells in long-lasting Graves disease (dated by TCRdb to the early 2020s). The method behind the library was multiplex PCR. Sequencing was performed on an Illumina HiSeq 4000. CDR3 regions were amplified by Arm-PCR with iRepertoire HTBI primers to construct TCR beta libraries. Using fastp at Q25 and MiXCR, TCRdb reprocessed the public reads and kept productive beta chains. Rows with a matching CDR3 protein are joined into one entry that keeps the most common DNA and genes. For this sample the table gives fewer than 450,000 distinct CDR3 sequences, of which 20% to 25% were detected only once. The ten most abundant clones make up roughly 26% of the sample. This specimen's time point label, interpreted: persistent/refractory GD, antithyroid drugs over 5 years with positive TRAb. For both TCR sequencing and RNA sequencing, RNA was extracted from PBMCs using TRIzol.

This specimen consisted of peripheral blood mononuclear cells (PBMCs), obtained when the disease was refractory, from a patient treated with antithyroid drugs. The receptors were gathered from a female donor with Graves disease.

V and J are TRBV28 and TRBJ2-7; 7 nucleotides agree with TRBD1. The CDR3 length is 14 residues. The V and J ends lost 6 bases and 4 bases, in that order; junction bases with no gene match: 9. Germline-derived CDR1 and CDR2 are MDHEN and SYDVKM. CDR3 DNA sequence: TGTGCCAGCAGGACTCCGACAGGGCTGTACGAGCAGTACTTC. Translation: CASRTPTGLYEQYF.

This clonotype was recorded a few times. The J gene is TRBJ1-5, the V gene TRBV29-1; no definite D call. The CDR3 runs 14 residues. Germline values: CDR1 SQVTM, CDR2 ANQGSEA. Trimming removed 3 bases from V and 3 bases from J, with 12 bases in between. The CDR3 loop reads CSVEVGPDNQPQHF. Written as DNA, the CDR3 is TGCAGCGTTGAGGTGGGCCCGGACAATCAGCCCCAGCATTTT.

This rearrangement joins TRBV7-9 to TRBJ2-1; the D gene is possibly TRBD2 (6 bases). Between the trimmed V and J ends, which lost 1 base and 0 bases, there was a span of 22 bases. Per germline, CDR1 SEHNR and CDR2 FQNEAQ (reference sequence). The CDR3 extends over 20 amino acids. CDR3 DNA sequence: TGTGCCAGCAGCTTAGTTTTTAAGCTAGCGCCAACAAGCTCCTACAATGAGCAGTTCTTC. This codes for CASSLVFKLAPTSSYNEQFF.

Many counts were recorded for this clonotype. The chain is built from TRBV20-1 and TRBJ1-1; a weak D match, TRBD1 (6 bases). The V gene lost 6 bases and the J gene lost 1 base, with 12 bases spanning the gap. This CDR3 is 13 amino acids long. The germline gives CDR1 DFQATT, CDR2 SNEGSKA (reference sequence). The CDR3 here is CSARGGENTEAFF. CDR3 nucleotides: TGCAGTGCAAGGGGGGGGGAGAACACTGAAGCTTTCTTT.

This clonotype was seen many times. CDR3: CASSPGQLTEAFF. The CDR3 DNA reads TGTGCCAGCAGCCCGGGACAGCTCACTGAAGCTTTCTTT. The rearrangement joins TRBV12-3 or TRBV12-4 to TRBJ1-1; 7 bases match TRBD1. CDR3 length: 13 residues. Trimming took 6 bases from V and 4 from J; bases not matched to a gene: 5.

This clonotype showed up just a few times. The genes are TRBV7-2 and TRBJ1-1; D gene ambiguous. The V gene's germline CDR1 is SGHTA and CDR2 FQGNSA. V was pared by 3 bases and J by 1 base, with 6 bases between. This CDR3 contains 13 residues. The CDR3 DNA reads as TGTGCCAGCAGCTTTGAAGCGAACACTGAAGCTTTCTTT. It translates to CASSFEANTEAFF.

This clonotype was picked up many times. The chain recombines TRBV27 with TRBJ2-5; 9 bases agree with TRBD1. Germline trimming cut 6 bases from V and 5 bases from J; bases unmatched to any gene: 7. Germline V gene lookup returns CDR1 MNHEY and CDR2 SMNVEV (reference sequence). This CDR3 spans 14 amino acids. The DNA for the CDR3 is TGTGCCAGCAGGGGGACAGGGATTATCGAGACCCAGTACTTC. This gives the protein CASRGTGIIETQYF.

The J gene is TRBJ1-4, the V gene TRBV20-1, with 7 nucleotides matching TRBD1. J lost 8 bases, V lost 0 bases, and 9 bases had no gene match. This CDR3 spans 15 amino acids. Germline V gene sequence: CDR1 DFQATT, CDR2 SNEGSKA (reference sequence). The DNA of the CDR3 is TGCAGTGCTAGAGATAATAGGGGGCAGAAGGAAAAACTGTTTTTT. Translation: CSARDNRGQKEKLFF.

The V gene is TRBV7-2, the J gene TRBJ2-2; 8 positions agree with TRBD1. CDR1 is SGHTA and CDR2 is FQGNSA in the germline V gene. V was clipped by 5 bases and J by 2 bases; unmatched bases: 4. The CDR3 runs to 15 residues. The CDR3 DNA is TGTGCCAGCAGCCACGACAGGGGTAACACCGGGGAGCTGTTTTTT. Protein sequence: CASSHDRGNTGELFF.

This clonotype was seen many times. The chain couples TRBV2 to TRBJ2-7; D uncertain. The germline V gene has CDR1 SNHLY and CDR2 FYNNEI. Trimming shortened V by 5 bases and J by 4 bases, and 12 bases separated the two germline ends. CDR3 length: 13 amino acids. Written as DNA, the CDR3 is TGTGCCAGCAGTACTGATGGACCTTACGAGCAGTACTTC. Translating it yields CASSTDGPYEQYF. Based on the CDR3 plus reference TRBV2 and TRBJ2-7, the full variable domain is EPEVTQTPSHQVTQMGQEVILRCVPISNHLYFYWYRQILGQKVEFLVSFYNNEISEKSEIFDDQFSVERPDGSNFTLKIRSTKLEDSAMYFCASSTDGPYEQYFGPGTRLTVT.

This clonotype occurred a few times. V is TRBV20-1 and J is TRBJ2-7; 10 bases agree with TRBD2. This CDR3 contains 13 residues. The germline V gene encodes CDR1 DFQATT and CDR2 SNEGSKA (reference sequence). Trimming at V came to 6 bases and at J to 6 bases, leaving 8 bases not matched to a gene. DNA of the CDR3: TGCAGTGCCCTTACTAGCGGGATAGCCGAGCAGTACTTC. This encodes CSALTSGIAEQYF.

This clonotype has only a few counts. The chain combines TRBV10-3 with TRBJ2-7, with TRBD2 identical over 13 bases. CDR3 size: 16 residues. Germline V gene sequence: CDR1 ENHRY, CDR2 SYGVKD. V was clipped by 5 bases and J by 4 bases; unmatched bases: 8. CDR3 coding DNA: TGTGCCATCAGTAACCCGGGGACTAGCGGGACTTACGAGCAGTACTTC. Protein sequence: CAISNPGTSGTYEQYF.

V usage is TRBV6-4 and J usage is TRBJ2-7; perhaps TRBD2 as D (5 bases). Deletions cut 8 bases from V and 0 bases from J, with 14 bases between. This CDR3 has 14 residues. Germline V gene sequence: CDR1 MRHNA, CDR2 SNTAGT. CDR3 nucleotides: TGTGCCAGCTCTGAGGTGAGCGGCTCCTACGAGCAGTACTTC. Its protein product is CASSEVSGSYEQYF.

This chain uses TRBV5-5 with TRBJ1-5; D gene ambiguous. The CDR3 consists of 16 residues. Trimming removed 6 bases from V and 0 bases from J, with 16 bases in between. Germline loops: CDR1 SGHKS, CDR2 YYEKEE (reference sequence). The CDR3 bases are TGTGCCAGCACCCTGGGGTCCGCTTATAGCAATCAGCCCCAGCATTTT. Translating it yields CASTLGSAYSNQPQHF. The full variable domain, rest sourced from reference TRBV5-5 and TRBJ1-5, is DAGVTQSPTHLIKTRGQQVTLRCSPISGHKSVSWYQQVLGQGPQFIFQYYEKEERGRGNFPDRFSARQFPNYSSELNVNALLLGDSALYLCASTLGSAYSNQPQHFGDGTRLSIL.

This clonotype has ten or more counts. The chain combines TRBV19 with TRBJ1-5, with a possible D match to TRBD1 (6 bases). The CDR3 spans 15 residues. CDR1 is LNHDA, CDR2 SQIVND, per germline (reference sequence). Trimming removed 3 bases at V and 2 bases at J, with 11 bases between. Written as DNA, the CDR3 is TGTGCCAGTAGTATTAGGGGGTTCGGCAATCAGCCCCAGCATTTT. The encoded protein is CASSIRGFGNQPQHF.

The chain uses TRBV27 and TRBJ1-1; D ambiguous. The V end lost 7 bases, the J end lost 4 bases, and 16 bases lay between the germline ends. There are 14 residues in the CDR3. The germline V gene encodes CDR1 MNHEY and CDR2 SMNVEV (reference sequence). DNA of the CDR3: TGTGCCAGCACTCTCTTTGTAGGCGGCACTGAAGCTTTCTTT. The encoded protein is CASTLFVGGTEAFF.

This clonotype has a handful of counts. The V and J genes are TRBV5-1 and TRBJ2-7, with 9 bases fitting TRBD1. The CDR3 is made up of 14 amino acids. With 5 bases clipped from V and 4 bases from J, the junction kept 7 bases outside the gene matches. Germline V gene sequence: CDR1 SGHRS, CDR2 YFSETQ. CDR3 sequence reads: CASSKDRGAYEQYF. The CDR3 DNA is TGCGCCAGCAGTAAGGACAGGGGTGCGTACGAGCAGTACTTC.

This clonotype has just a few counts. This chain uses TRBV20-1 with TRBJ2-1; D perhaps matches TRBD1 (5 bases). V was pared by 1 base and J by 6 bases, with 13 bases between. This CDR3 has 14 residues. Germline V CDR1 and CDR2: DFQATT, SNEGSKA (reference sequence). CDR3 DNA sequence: TGCAGTGCTAGAGGGCAGGGATACGGCAATGAGCAGTTCTTC. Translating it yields CSARGQGYGNEQFF.

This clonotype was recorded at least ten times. The CDR3 loop is CASSRREGRETQYF. CDR3 DNA: TGTGCCAGCAGTCGTCGGGAGGGGCGGGAGACCCAGTACTTC. The chain uses TRBV28 and TRBJ2-5; TRBD2 aligns across 8 bases. J was trimmed by 5 bases and V by 5 bases; bases with no gene match: 7. The CDR3 totals 14 residues. CDR1 and CDR2 from the germline V gene are MDHEN and SYDVKM. The whole variable domain, remainder taken from reference TRBV28 and TRBJ2-5, is DVKVTQSSRYLVKRTGEKVFLECVQDMDHENMFWYRQDPGLGLRLIYFSYDVKMKEKGDIPEGYSVSREKKERFSLILESASTNQTSMYLCASSRREGRETQYFGPGTRLLVL.

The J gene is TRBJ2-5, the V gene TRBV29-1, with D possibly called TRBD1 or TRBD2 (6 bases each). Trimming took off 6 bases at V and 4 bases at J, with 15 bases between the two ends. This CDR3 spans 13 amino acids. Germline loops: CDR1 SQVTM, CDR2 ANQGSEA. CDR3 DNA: TGCAGCGTGGAGGGGGTAGGGGGAGAGACCCAGTACTTC. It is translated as CSVEGVGGETQYF.

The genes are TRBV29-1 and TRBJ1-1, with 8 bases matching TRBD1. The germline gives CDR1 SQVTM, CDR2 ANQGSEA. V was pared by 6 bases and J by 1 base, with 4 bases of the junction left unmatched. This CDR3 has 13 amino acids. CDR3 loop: CSVQGAANTEAFF. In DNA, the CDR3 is TGCAGCGTCCAGGGGGCAGCGAACACTGAAGCTTTCTTT.

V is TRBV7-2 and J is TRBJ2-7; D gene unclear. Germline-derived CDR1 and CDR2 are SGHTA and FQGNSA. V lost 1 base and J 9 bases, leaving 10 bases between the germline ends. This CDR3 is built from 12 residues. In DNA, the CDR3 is TGTGCCAGCAGCTTAGTCTTAAGTGTGCAGTACTTC. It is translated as CASSLVLSVQYF.

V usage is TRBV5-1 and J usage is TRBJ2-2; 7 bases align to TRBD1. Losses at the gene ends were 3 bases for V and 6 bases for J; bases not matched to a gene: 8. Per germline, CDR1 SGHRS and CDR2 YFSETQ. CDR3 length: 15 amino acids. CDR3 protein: CASSSTGVGAGELFF. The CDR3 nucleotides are TGCGCCAGCAGCTCCACAGGGGTAGGAGCCGGGGAGCTGTTTTTT.

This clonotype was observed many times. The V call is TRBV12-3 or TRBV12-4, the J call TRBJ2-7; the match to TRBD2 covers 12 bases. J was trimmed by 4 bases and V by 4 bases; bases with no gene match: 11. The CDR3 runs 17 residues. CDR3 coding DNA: TGTGCCAGCAGTTACGGCCCGACTAGCGGGAGTCTGTACGAGCAGTACTTC. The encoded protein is CASSYGPTSGSLYEQYF.

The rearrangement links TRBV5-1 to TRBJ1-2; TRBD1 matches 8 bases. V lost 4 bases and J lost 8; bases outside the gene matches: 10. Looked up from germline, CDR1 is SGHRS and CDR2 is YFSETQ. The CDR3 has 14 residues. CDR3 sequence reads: CASSTGQGSDGYTF. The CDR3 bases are TGCGCCAGCAGCACCGGACAGGGCTCGGACGGCTACACCTTC.

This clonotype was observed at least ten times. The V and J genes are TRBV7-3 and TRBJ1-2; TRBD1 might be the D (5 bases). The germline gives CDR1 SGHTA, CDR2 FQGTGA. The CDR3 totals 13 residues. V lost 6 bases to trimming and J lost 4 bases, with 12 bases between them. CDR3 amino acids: CASSTGTVYGYTF. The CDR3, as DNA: TGTGCCAGCAGTACCGGGACCGTCTATGGCTACACCTTC. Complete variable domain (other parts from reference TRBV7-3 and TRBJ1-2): GAGVSQTPSNKVTEKGKYVELRCDPISGHTALYWYRQSLGQGPEFLIYFQGTGAADDSGLPNDRFFAVRPEGSVSTLKIQRTERGDSAVYLCASSTGTVYGYTFGSGTRLTVV.

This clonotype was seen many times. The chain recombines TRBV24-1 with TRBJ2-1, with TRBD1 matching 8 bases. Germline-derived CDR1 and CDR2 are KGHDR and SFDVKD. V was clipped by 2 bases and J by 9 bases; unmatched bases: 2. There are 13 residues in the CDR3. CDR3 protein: CATSDYDRGEQFF. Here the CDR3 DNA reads TGTGCCACCAGTGATTATGACAGGGGTGAGCAGTTCTTC.